These 18 T cell receptor beta chains were sequenced from one sample in a study of cytomegalovirus exposure and HLA in healthy donors. Primers for the PCR totalled 60 Vbeta and 13 Jbeta. Some clones are missing from TCRdb's copy, which holds only in-frame ones; the method was immunoSEQ multiplex PCR. The table has some 190,000 clones, roughly 80% seen once. The sample taken for sequencing was PBMCs. The receptors here all came from a male donor in good health and CMV-seronegative.

The chain is built from TRBV19 and TRBJ2-5; 12 nucleotides line up with TRBD2. From germline, CDR1 is LNHDA and CDR2 SQIVND (reference sequence). J was trimmed by 5 bases and V by 1 base; bases with no gene match: 2. CDR3 length: 15 amino acids. The CDR3 sequence is CASSIGLAGDETQYF. The CDR3 nucleotides are TGTGCCAGTAGTATAGGACTAGCGGGAGATGAGACCCAGTACTTC.

This clone showed up just a few times. V and J are TRBV5-6 and TRBJ2-3, with TRBD2 matching over 7 bases. Germline loops: CDR1 SGHDT, CDR2 YYEEEE. The CDR3 contains 16 residues. Trimming removed 1 base from V and 2 bases from J; junction bases left unmatched: 7. CDR3 DNA: TGTGCCAGCAGCTTGTTTGCTAGCGGAGTCACAGATACGCAGTATTTT. It specifies CASSLFASGVTDTQYF.

The J gene is TRBJ2-3, the V gene TRBV4-2, with TRBD1 as a possible D gene (5 bases). Trimming stripped 4 bases from V and 4 bases from J, with 12 bases between. CDR1 is LGHNA, CDR2 YNFKEQ, per germline. This CDR3 contains 14 residues. The CDR3 here is CASSPTVRSDTQYF. CDR3 bases: TGTGCCAGCAGCCCGACAGTTCGTTCAGATACGCAGTATTTT.

The chain recombines TRBV29-1 with TRBJ2-7, with D perhaps matching TRBD2 (5 bases). CDR1 and CDR2 from the germline V gene are SQVTM and ANQGSEA. V dropped 4 bases and J dropped 1 base, with 11 bases sitting between them. The CDR3 length is 13 residues. CDR3 DNA sequence: TGCAGCGTTGTAGGACTGATTTCCTACGAGCAGTACTTC. Translated, it gives CSVVGLISYEQYF.

CDR3 bases: TGTGCCACCAGCAACTTACGGGACAGGGTTGCGGATACGCAGTATTTT. Translated: CATSNLRDRVADTQYF. This chain uses TRBV15 with TRBJ2-3, with 9 bases that match TRBD1. The V gene's germline CDR1 is LNHNV and CDR2 YYDKDF (reference sequence). This CDR3 comprises 16 residues. Trimming at V came to 4 bases and at J to 6 bases, leaving 11 bases not matched to a gene.

This clone showed up just a few times. This sample also contains other DNA sequences that code for the same CDR3. The genes are TRBV18 and TRBJ1-1; possible D gene TRBD1, 5 bases. The germline V and J ends were trimmed by 3 bases and 1 base, with 6 bases remaining between them. Germline CDR1 and CDR2: KGHSH and LQKENI. The CDR3 has 13 residues. For the CDR3, the DNA is TGTGCCAGCTCACCGCAGGGGAACACTGAAGCTTTCTTT. The encoded protein is CASSPQGNTEAFF.

The gene calls are TRBV16 and TRBJ1-5; D gene unclear. Between the trimmed V and J ends, which lost 0 bases and 4 bases, there was a span of 7 bases. Per germline, CDR1 KGHSY and CDR2 FQNENV. This CDR3 contains 14 residues. CDR3 coding DNA: TGTGCCAGCAGCCAATCAGCAGGTAATCAGCCCCAGCATTTT. It codes for CASSQSAGNQPQHF.

The chain carries TRBV14 and TRBJ2-7, with 7 bases that match TRBD1. Germline V gene lookup returns CDR1 SGHDN and CDR2 FVKESK. V lost 2 bases to trimming and J lost 0 bases; unmatched junction nucleotides: 4. This CDR3 region has 15 residues. This CDR3 reads CASSQRTGSSYEQYF. For the CDR3, the DNA is TGTGCCAGCAGCCAACGGACAGGTAGCTCCTACGAGCAGTACTTC.

This clone was observed a few times. V usage is TRBV2 and J usage is TRBJ2-7, with D perhaps matching TRBD2 (6 bases). Looked up from germline, CDR1 is SNHLY and CDR2 is FYNNEI. This CDR3 spans 13 amino acids. The germline V and J ends were trimmed by 7 bases and 4 bases, with 14 bases remaining between them. The CDR3 spells CASNNGSYYEQYF. Here the CDR3 DNA reads TGTGCCAGCAATAACGGGAGCTATTACGAGCAGTACTTC.

The V and J genes are TRBV6-6 and TRBJ2-7; maybe TRBD1 (7 bases). The length of the CDR3 is 13 residues. V was shortened by 7 bases and J by 6 bases, with 16 bases between the two germline ends. CDR1 is MNHNY and CDR2 is SVGAGI in the germline V gene (reference sequence). The CDR3: CASTPTGRGEQYF. Written as DNA, the CDR3 is TGTGCCAGCACCCCGACAGGGCGGGGCGAGCAGTACTTC.

V is TRBV10-2 and J is TRBJ2-2, with 11 bases that match TRBD2. This CDR3 contains 23 residues. V trimming: 3 bases; J trimming: 4 bases; junction bases outside the gene matches: 25. Germline loops: CDR1 WSHSY, CDR2 SAAADI. In DNA form, the CDR3 reads TGCGCCAGCAGTGACTTCTTCGGACTTGGGACTAGCGGTCGCAAAGGTGGCACCGGGGAGCTGTTTTTT. It encodes CASSDFFGLGTSGRKGGTGELFF.

The V gene is TRBV19, the J gene TRBJ1-2; maybe TRBD1 (5 bases). The V end lost 5 bases, the J end lost 1 base, and 20 bases lay between the germline ends. Germline CDR1 reads LNHDA; CDR2 reads SQIVND (reference sequence). CDR3 length equals 17 residues. CDR3 region: CASSWGSVGAGNYGYTF. CDR3 DNA sequence: TGTGCCAGTAGTTGGGGCTCTGTGGGAGCGGGTAACTATGGCTACACCTTC.

V gene TRBV4-2 combines with J gene TRBJ2-5, with 10 bases aligning to TRBD1. The germline V gene encodes CDR1 LGHNA and CDR2 YNFKEQ. The V gene end was trimmed by 4 bases and the J gene end by 4 bases; junction bases not matched to a gene: 18. The CDR3 runs to 19 residues. In DNA, the CDR3 is TGTGCCAGCAGCCTCTCCGTGGGAGTGGGACAGGGGACCGTAGAGACCCAGTACTTC. Protein sequence: CASSLSVGVGQGTVETQYF.

The chain has TRBV25-1 and TRBJ2-7, with D hard to call. The CDR3 covers 13 residues. Germline V gene data show CDR1 as MGHDK and CDR2 as SYGVNS. Trimming removed 3 bases from V and 1 base from J, with 7 bases in between. The CDR3 region has the DNA TGTGCCAGCAGTGACCCCCCTTCCTACGAGCAGTACTTC. Amino acids: CASSDPPSYEQYF.

The rearrangement links TRBV7-9 to TRBJ2-7; 7 bases are a match to TRBD1. Germline CDR1 and CDR2: SEHNR and FQNEAQ (reference sequence). With V trimmed by 1 base and J by 3 bases, 3 bases remained unmatched. The CDR3 length is 14 residues. The chain's CDR3 is CASSLVGQDYEQYF. The CDR3, as DNA: TGTGCCAGCAGCTTAGTAGGACAGGACTACGAGCAGTACTTC.

A few counts support this clone. This chain's CDR3 is CASSLGAWRDGSQPQHF. In nucleotides, the CDR3 is TGTGCCAGCAGCTTAGGGGCTTGGAGGGACGGTAGTCAGCCCCAGCATTTT. The chain is built from TRBV13 and TRBJ1-5, with TRBD1 as a possible D gene (5 bases). This CDR3 comprises 17 residues. CDR1 is PRHDT and CDR2 is FYEKMQ in the germline V gene (reference sequence). V lost 0 bases to trimming and J lost 6 bases, with 18 bases between them. The complete variable domain, with remaining parts taken from reference TRBV13 and TRBJ1-5, reads AAGVIQSPRHLIKEKRETATLKCYPIPRHDTVYWYQQGPGQDPQFLISFYEKMQSDKGSIPDRFSAQQFSDYHSELNMSSLELGDSALYFCASSLGAWRDGSQPQHFGDGTRLSIL.

The V gene is TRBV20-1, the J gene TRBJ2-1; tentative D call: TRBD2 (6 bases). Trimming removed 7 bases from V and 10 bases from J, with 11 bases in between. The CDR3 is 10 amino acids. From germline, CDR1 is DFQATT and CDR2 SNEGSKA (reference sequence). DNA for the CDR3: TGCAGTGGGCGGGGAAGGGAGCAGTTCTTC. This codes for CSGRGREQFF.

The V and J genes are TRBV2 and TRBJ2-7; 8 bases line up with TRBD1. The CDR3 contains 15 residues. Germline assignment: CDR1 SNHLY and CDR2 FYNNEI. The J segment lost 2 bases and the V segment lost 7 bases, leaving 10 bases of the junction unmatched. CDR3 region: CASTTARDRPYEQYF. The CDR3 nucleotides read TGTGCCAGCACCACCGCCCGGGACAGGCCCTACGAGCAGTACTTC.